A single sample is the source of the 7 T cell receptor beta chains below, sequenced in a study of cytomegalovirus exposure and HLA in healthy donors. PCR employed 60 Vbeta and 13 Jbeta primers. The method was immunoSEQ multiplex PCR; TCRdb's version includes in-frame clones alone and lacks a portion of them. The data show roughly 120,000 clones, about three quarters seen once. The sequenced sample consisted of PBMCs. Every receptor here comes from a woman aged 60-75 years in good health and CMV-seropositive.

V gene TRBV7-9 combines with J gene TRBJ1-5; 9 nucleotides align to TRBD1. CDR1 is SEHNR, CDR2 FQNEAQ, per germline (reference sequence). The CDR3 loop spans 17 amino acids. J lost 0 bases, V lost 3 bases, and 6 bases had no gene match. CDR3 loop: CASSFGQGSYSNQPQHF. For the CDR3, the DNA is TGTGCCAGCAGCTTTGGACAGGGGTCCTATAGCAATCAGCCCCAGCATTTT. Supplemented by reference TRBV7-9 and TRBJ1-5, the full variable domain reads DTGVSQNPRHKITKRGQNVTFRCDPISEHNRLYWYRQTLGQGPEFLTYFQNEAQLEKSRLLSDRFSAERPKGSFSTLEIQRTEQGDSAMYLCASSFGQGSYSNQPQHFGDGTRLSIL.

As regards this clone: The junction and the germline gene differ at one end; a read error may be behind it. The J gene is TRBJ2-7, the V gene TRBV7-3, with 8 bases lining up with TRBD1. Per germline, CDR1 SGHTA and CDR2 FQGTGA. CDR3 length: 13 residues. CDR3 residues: CTGDRSLFYEQYF. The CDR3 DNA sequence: TGCACCGGGGACAGGTCCCTCTTCTACGAGCAGTACTTC.

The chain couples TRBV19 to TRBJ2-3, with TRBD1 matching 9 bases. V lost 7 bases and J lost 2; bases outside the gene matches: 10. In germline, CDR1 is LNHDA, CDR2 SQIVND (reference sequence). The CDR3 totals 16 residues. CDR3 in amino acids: CASTQKGTGNTDTQYF. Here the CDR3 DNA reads TGTGCCAGTACTCAGAAGGGGACAGGGAACACAGATACGCAGTATTTT.

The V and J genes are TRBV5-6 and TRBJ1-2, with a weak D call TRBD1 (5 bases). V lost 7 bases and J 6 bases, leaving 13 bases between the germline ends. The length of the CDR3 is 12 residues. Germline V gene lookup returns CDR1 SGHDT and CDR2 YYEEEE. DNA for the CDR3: TGTGCCAGCCAGGGCGGAATTCATGGCTACACCTTC. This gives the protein CASQGGIHGYTF.

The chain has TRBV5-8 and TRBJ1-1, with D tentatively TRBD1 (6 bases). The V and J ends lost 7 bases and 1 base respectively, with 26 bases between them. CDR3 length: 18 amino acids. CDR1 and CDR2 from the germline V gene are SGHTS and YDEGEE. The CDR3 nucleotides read TGTGCCAGCCCTTCGGGGCTCAACAGGGCGGGCTGGAACACTGAAGCTTTCTTT. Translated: CASPSGLNRAGWNTEAFF.

The CDR3, as DNA: TGTGCCAGCAGCTTAGCAGGGGCTAATGAAAAACTGTTTTTT. Amino acid sequence: CASSLAGANEKLFF. The rearrangement uses TRBV7-9 and TRBJ1-4; possibly TRBD1 for D (5 bases). The V end was cut by 0 bases, the J end by 3 bases, with 5 bases between. Germline CDR1 is SEHNR and CDR2 is FQNEAQ (reference sequence). The CDR3 has 14 amino acids.

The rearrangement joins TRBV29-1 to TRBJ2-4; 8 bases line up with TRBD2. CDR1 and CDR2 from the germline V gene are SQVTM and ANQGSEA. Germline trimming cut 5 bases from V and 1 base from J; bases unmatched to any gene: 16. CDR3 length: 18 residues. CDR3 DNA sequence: TGCAGCGTTCGCTCTAGCGGGCATGGAGGGGGGGCCAAAAACATTCAGTACTTC. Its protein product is CSVRSSGHGGGAKNIQYF.